This T cell receptor (beta chain) derives from a study of T cell responses to AZD1222 COVID-19 vaccine. V gave up 0 bases and J gave up 2 bases, with 5 bases separating them. Looked up from germline, CDR1 is LGHNA and CDR2 is YSLEER. The CDR3 has 13 residues. Generated by immunoSEQ multiplex PCR, the TCRdb table keeps only in-frame clones and is missing some. The data show 75,000 to 90,000 clones, about 84% seen once. The study, taken as a whole, reports: At study baseline, merely more than 5 AZD1222 recipients were seropositive. Spike-spanning, vaccine-associated CD4 TCRs were dominant at 160-218 and 743-854. Repertoire sampling was restricted to post-peak T cell response timepoints. Among the donors, most were white British and more were female, and clonal diversity was possibly underestimated.

Concerning this clone itself: Antigen specificity is unknown.

V usage is TRBV4-3 and J usage is TRBJ2-7; no firm D call. The source is an adult in good health. The sample in question was peripheral blood, obtained on day 0 of AZD1222 vaccination. This CDR3 reads CASSQDQAYEQYF. For the CDR3, the DNA is TGCGCCAGCAGCCAAGATCAGGCCTACGAGCAGTACTTC.